One sample yielded the 23 T cell receptor beta chains listed below, sequenced in a study of blood T cells in healthy people across ages. PCR was performed a second time for about 6 to 12 cycles using a sample-barcoded 5' primer and a J-beta primer mix. TCRdb itself ran the 5' RACE reads through MiXCR, one entry per CDR3 protein. Among over a million distinct CDR3 sequences listed, more than 40% were seen once. The sequencing input was blood. These receptor sequences come from a woman aged 55 to 70 in good health.

This clonotype occurred a few times. The rearrangement joins TRBV10-3 to TRBJ2-7, with 9 positions matching TRBD2. Trimming at V came to 4 bases and at J to 0 bases, leaving 7 bases not matched to a gene. The length of the CDR3 is 16 residues. Germline lookup yields CDR1 ENHRY and CDR2 SYGVKD. As DNA, the CDR3 is TGTGCCATCAGTGGGGCTAGCGGGACCGTCTCCTACGAGCAGTACTTC. It translates to CAISGASGTVSYEQYF.

V usage is TRBV6-6 and J usage is TRBJ2-1, with no clear D. In germline, CDR1 is MNHNY, CDR2 SVGAGI (reference sequence). V lost 5 bases to trimming and J lost 5 bases, with 7 bases between them. The CDR3 contains 12 residues. The CDR3 coding sequence is TGTGCCAGCAGTCCAATACACAATGAGCAGTTCTTC. It encodes CASSPIHNEQFF.

The V call is TRBV27, the J call TRBJ2-3; D assignment may be TRBD1 or TRBD2 (5 bases each). V was cut by 7 bases and J by 4 bases, with 15 bases left in between. CDR3 length equals 14 residues. In germline, CDR1 is MNHEY, CDR2 SMNVEV (reference sequence). CDR3 loop: CASTLGVGSDTQYF. The CDR3 nucleotides read TGTGCCAGCACCCTGGGGGTAGGGTCAGATACGCAGTATTTT.

This clonotype occurred many times. V and J are TRBV7-2 and TRBJ2-1, with TRBD2 as a possible D gene (6 bases). V gave up 4 bases and J gave up 1 base, with 11 bases separating them. The CDR3 consists of 15 residues. CDR1 and CDR2 from the germline V gene are SGHTA and FQGNSA. The DNA for the CDR3 is TGTGCCAGCAGCTCGGACTACCGTTCCTACAATGAGCAGTTCTTC. The encoded protein is CASSSDYRSYNEQFF.

The chain couples TRBV29-1 to TRBJ2-7; 9 bases are shared with TRBD2. Losses at the gene ends were 4 bases for V and 3 bases for J; bases not matched to a gene: 7. Germline values: CDR1 SQVTM, CDR2 ANQGSEA. The CDR3 spans 14 residues. The CDR3 nucleotides are TGCAGCGTTGGATGGGCTAGCGGGAACTACGAGCAGTACTTC. Its translation is CSVGWASGNYEQYF.

V usage is TRBV6-5 and J usage is TRBJ2-1; tentative D call: TRBD2 (6 bases). Trimming left V 6 bases short and J 5 bases short, with 8 bases between. The CDR3 is 12 amino acids. Germline V gives CDR1 MNHEY, CDR2 SVGAGI. The CDR3 coding sequence is TGTGCCAGCAGGTTAGCGGACAATGAGCAGTTCTTC. This sequence encodes CASRLADNEQFF.

This clonotype was found a few times. The rearrangement uses TRBV28 and TRBJ2-7, with D possibly TRBD2 on 6 matching bases. The CDR3 is 14 amino acids. Germline V CDR1 and CDR2: MDHEN, SYDVKM. Trimming shortened V by 3 bases and J by 3 bases, and 12 bases separated the two germline ends. The CDR3 DNA follows: TGTGCCAGCAGTTTTATCCCTAGCGACTACGAGCAGTACTTC. It translates to CASSFIPSDYEQYF.

The J gene is TRBJ2-5, the V gene TRBV11-1; possible D gene TRBD2, 5 bases. The CDR3 has 15 residues. CDR1 is SGHAT, CDR2 FQDESV, per germline (reference sequence). Trimming took off 2 bases at V and 5 bases at J, with 15 bases between the two ends. The CDR3 sequence is CASSLTDGEWETQYF. Here the CDR3 DNA reads TGTGCCAGCAGCTTAACGGACGGGGAGTGGGAGACCCAGTACTTC.

The J gene is TRBJ2-5, the V gene TRBV27; D is undetermined. Between the trimmed V and J ends, which lost 0 bases and 2 bases, there was a span of 7 bases. Per the germline V gene, CDR1 is MNHEY and CDR2 is SMNVEV (reference sequence). The CDR3 contains 14 residues. In DNA form, the CDR3 reads TGTGCCAGCAGTTTATCCTTCGGACAAGAGACCCAGTACTTC. Residues: CASSLSFGQETQYF.

The chain recombines TRBV7-9 with TRBJ1-1; D call uncertain. Between the trimmed V and J ends, which lost 5 bases and 7 bases, there was a span of 11 bases. The CDR3 extends over 12 amino acids. Germline loops: CDR1 SEHNR, CDR2 FQNEAQ (reference sequence). CDR3 region: CASSPVGSEAFF. As DNA, the CDR3 is TGTGCCAGCAGCCCGGTGGGCAGTGAAGCTTTCTTT.

The CDR3 region has the DNA TGTGCCAGCAGGGGGTGGGGGTACTGGGGGAACACTGAAGCTTTCTTT. It codes for CASRGWGYWGNTEAFF. The chain has TRBV27 and TRBJ1-1; D might be TRBD1 (5 bases). This CDR3 spans 16 amino acids. V was cut by 6 bases and J by 1 base, with 18 bases left in between. Germline loops: CDR1 MNHEY, CDR2 SMNVEV (reference sequence).

This clonotype has more than one count but fewer than ten. This chain uses TRBV7-9 with TRBJ2-7; maybe TRBD1 (6 bases). Germline V gene lookup returns CDR1 SEHNR and CDR2 FQNEAQ (reference sequence). V was clipped by 4 bases and J by 2 bases, with 15 bases between them. The CDR3 length is 15 residues. The CDR3 DNA reads TGTGCCAGCAGCTCGTTCGGGGACAAGGCCTACGAGCAGTACTTC. Its translation: CASSSFGDKAYEQYF.

This chain uses TRBV10-2 with TRBJ2-5; 8 bases agree with TRBD2. The J call may be mistaken, given a closer DNA end match to TRBJ2-7. The CDR3 spans 15 residues. CDR1 is WSHSY and CDR2 is SAAADI in the germline V gene. The DNA of the CDR3 is TGCGCCAGCAGTCCGACTAGCGTCATATCCTACGAGCAGTACTTC. Its protein is CASSPTSVISYEQYF.

This clonotype has more than one count but fewer than ten. V and J are TRBV5-8 and TRBJ2-1, with D perhaps matching TRBD2 (7 bases). This CDR3 is 16 amino acids long. Looked up from germline, CDR1 is SGHTS and CDR2 is YDEGEE. V dropped 0 bases and J dropped 1 base, with 11 bases sitting between them. The CDR3: CASSLGGGGSYNEQFF. CDR3 in DNA: TGTGCCAGCAGCTTGGGCGGGGGCGGTTCCTACAATGAGCAGTTCTTC.

The chain uses TRBV7-9 and TRBJ2-7, with D perhaps matching TRBD1 (6 bases). The CDR3 loop spans 15 amino acids. Trimming cost V 3 bases and J 4 bases, with 16 bases left between them. Germline V lookup: CDR1 SEHNR, CDR2 FQNEAQ (reference sequence). CDR3 nucleotides: TGTGCCAGCAGCTTGCGGACTCCGGGACATTACGAGCAGTACTTC. This encodes CASSLRTPGHYEQYF.

Only a few counts were recorded for this clonotype. This chain connects TRBV5-1 to TRBJ2-7, with 12 nucleotides matching TRBD2. The trim removed 1 base at V and 5 bases at J, leaving 13 bases unmatched. This CDR3 region has 18 residues. Germline V gives CDR1 SGHRS, CDR2 YFSETQ. The CDR3 sequence: CASSLWRTSGAKAHEQYF. The CDR3 DNA reads as TGCGCCAGCAGCTTGTGGCGGACTAGCGGGGCCAAAGCCCACGAGCAGTACTTC.

V and J are TRBV6-2 or TRBV6-3 and TRBJ2-1; TRBD2 is a possible D gene (7 bases). With 7 bases removed from V and 7 bases from J, the gap between germline ends came to 23 bases. This CDR3 has 16 amino acids. Germline CDR1 reads MNHEY; CDR2 reads SVGEGT. CDR3 sequence reads: CASIEGRAPRGNEQFF. CDR3 coding DNA: TGTGCCAGCATAGAGGGGAGGGCCCCTAGGGGGAATGAGCAGTTCTTC.

This clonotype occurred once. J is TRBJ2-1 and V is TRBV7-2; possibly TRBD2 for D (6 bases). Trimming took 6 bases from V and 9 from J, leaving 15 bases between them. Germline V gene lookup returns CDR1 SGHTA and CDR2 FQGNSA. The CDR3 extends over 13 amino acids. DNA for the CDR3: TGTGCCAGCAGTTTCTCTCTAGCGCGTGAGCAGTTCTTC. Translation gives CASSFSLAREQFF. The full variable domain, rest sourced from reference TRBV7-2 and TRBJ2-1, is GAGVSQSPSNKVTEKGKDVELRCDPISGHTALYWYRQSLGQGLEFLIYFQGNSAPDKSGLPSDRFSAERTGGSVSTLTIQRTQQEDSAVYLCASSFSLAREQFFGPGTRLTVL.

For the CDR3, the DNA is TGTGCCACCAGTGACCCCGCTAGCGGAGCACCAGATACGCAGTATTTT. It yields the protein CATSDPASGAPDTQYF. The chain links TRBV24-1 to TRBJ2-3; 7 bases are shared with TRBD2. V was pared by 4 bases and J by 4 bases, with 10 bases of the junction left unmatched. In germline, CDR1 is KGHDR, CDR2 SFDVKD. The CDR3 spans 16 residues.

This clonotype was picked up a small number of times. This rearrangement joins TRBV9 to TRBJ2-7, with D unresolved. The V gene lost 0 bases and the J gene lost 3 bases, with 10 bases spanning the gap. This CDR3 region has 14 residues. Germline loops: CDR1 SGDLS, CDR2 YYNGEE. Written as DNA, the CDR3 is TGTGCCAGCAGCGTAGCCCGCCCCGGCTACGAGCAGTACTTC. Protein: CASSVARPGYEQYF.

The V and J genes are TRBV27 and TRBJ1-2; perhaps TRBD1 as D (5 bases). CDR3 size: 13 residues. Germline-derived CDR1 and CDR2 are MNHEY and SMNVEV (reference sequence). The V end was cut by 7 bases, the J end by 5 bases, with 14 bases between. The CDR3 sequence: CASTENRLYGYTF. The CDR3 nucleotides are TGTGCCAGCACCGAGAACAGGCTTTATGGCTACACCTTC.

This chain connects TRBV15 to TRBJ1-1; a possible D gene is TRBD1 (5 bases). CDR1 is LNHNV, CDR2 YYDKDF, per germline (reference sequence). Trimming left V 0 bases short and J 11 bases short, with 13 bases between. CDR3 length equals 13 residues. The CDR3, as DNA: TGTGCCACCAGCAGAGATCGGGGCGGGGTGGCTTTCTTT. Translation gives CATSRDRGGVAFF. Complete variable domain (other parts from reference TRBV15 and TRBJ1-1): DAMVIQNPRYQVTQFGKPVTLSCSQTLNHNVMYWYQQKSSQAPKLLFHYYDKDFNNEADTPDNFQSRRPNTSFCFLDIRSPGLGDTAMYLCATSRDRGGVAFFGQGTRLTVV.

This clonotype has only a few counts. This rearrangement joins TRBV28 to TRBJ2-4; either TRBD1 or TRBD2 may fit D (5 bases each). The CDR3 sequence is 12 residues long. Germline assignment: CDR1 MDHEN and CDR2 SYDVKM. Between the trimmed V and J ends, which lost 5 bases and 13 bases, there was a span of 15 bases. The CDR3 bases are TGTGCCAGCAGTACGGGACCTTCGAAGCAGTACTTC. It yields the protein CASSTGPSKQYF.